A single sample is the source of the 23 T cell receptor beta chains below, sequenced in a study of type 1 and type 2 diabetes patients. Amplification started from genomic DNA. Multiplex PCR with 30 forward and 13 reverse primers amplified the TCR beta CDR3. TCRdb passed the multiplex PCR reads through MiXCR, listing each CDR3 protein once. The repertoire consists of approximately 260,000 distinct CDR3 sequences, with approximately 45% occurring once and the leading ten covering approximately 14%. The sequenced sample consisted of peripheral blood mononuclear cells (PBMCs). Every receptor here comes from a man aged 18 to 29 with type 2 diabetes.

The chain recombines TRBV29-1 with TRBJ2-5; D not certain. Trimming cost V 0 bases and J 0 bases, with 14 bases left between them. Germline V lookup: CDR1 SQVTM, CDR2 ANQGSEA. The CDR3 totals 16 residues. The CDR3 is CSVEDPRALYQETQYF. Written as DNA, the CDR3 is TGCAGCGTTGAAGATCCCCGGGCCCTGTACCAAGAGACCCAGTACTTC.

The V gene is TRBV28, the J gene TRBJ2-7; weak D call: TRBD1 (5 bases). V lost 6 bases to trimming and J lost 2 bases, with 14 bases between them. Germline assignment: CDR1 MDHEN and CDR2 SYDVKM. The CDR3 is made up of 14 amino acids. The CDR3 sequence is CASSLQTVAYEQYF. CDR3 bases: TGTGCCAGCAGCCTCCAGACAGTTGCCTACGAGCAGTACTTC.

This clonotype was counted many times. The V call is TRBV2, the J call TRBJ1-1; D is uncertain. Germline V gene data show CDR1 as SNHLY and CDR2 as FYNNEI. This CDR3 is 13 amino acids long. V lost 4 bases and J 0 bases, leaving 6 bases between the germline ends. The CDR3 DNA follows: TGTGCCAGCAGTGTAAGGATGAACACTGAAGCTTTCTTT. It specifies CASSVRMNTEAFF. The whole variable domain, filled in from reference TRBV2 and TRBJ1-1, reads EPEVTQTPSHQVTQMGQEVILRCVPISNHLYFYWYRQILGQKVEFLVSFYNNEISEKSEIFDDQFSVERPDGSNFTLKIRSTKLEDSAMYFCASSVRMNTEAFFGQGTRLTVV.

This clonotype was counted between two and nine times. The genes are TRBV24-1 and TRBJ1-2, with D perhaps matching TRBD1 (5 bases). Germline V gene sequence: CDR1 KGHDR, CDR2 SFDVKD. The V and J ends lost 3 bases and 4 bases respectively, with 11 bases between them. The CDR3 has 14 residues. The CDR3 loop is CATSDPGNGYGYTF. The CDR3 DNA reads TGTGCCACCAGTGATCCAGGGAACGGCTATGGCTACACCTTC.

The genes are TRBV7-2 and TRBJ2-2; D uncertain. The CDR3 covers 14 residues. CDR1 and CDR2 from the germline V gene are SGHTA and FQGNSA. V lost 5 bases and J 4 bases, leaving 11 bases between the germline ends. The DNA of the CDR3 is TGTGCCAGCAGCAAACAGCGCGGCACCGGGGAGCTGTTTTTT. This codes for CASSKQRGTGELFF.

The chain combines TRBV11-3 with TRBJ1-1, with D possibly matching TRBD1 (5 bases). Germline lookup yields CDR1 SGHNT and CDR2 YENEEA. The CDR3 sequence is 14 residues long. With 5 bases removed from V and 5 bases from J, the gap between germline ends came to 15 bases. CDR3 in amino acids: CASSPGPWGTEAFF. CDR3 sequence (DNA): TGTGCCAGCAGCCCCGGACCCTGGGGGACTGAAGCTTTCTTT.

This chain connects TRBV6-4 to TRBJ2-3; a possible D gene is TRBD2 (5 bases). The germline V gene has CDR1 MRHNA and CDR2 SNTAGT. Trimming shortened V by 5 bases and J by 1 base, and 13 bases separated the two germline ends. CDR3 length equals 15 residues. CDR3 DNA sequence: TGTGCCAGCAGTAAATCCGCCGGGGGCACAGATACGCAGTATTTT. This encodes CASSKSAGGTDTQYF.

The J gene is TRBJ2-5, the V gene TRBV4-3; 13 nucleotides agree with TRBD2. The V and J ends lost 4 bases and 2 bases, in that order; junction bases with no gene match: 7. From germline, CDR1 is LGHNA and CDR2 YSLEER. The CDR3 has 17 residues. CDR3 protein: CASSRDGLAGAQETQYF. DNA for the CDR3: TGCGCCAGCAGCCGAGACGGACTAGCGGGGGCACAAGAGACCCAGTACTTC.

This clonotype was detected only a few times. V is TRBV25-1 and J is TRBJ1-5, with D unresolved. Germline assignment: CDR1 MGHDK and CDR2 SYGVNS. V dropped 3 bases and J dropped 9 bases, with 12 bases sitting between them. The CDR3 consists of 13 residues. In nucleotides, the CDR3 is TGTGCCAGCAGTGAGGCGACGGGAGGGCCCCAGCATTTT. Translation gives CASSEATGGPQHF.

The chain recombines TRBV2 with TRBJ1-2, with D perhaps TRBD1 (6 bases). The ends were cut back, 6 bases at V and 7 bases at J, with 18 bases in the middle. This CDR3 has 14 residues. Germline-derived CDR1 and CDR2 are SNHLY and FYNNEI. CDR3 protein: CASSLVRGASGYTF. In DNA form, the CDR3 reads TGTGCCAGCAGCTTGGTCCGGGGGGCGAGTGGCTACACCTTC. The full variable domain, its missing parts supplied by reference TRBV2 and TRBJ1-2, is EPEVTQTPSHQVTQMGQEVILRCVPISNHLYFYWYRQILGQKVEFLVSFYNNEISEKSEIFDDQFSVERPDGSNFTLKIRSTKLEDSAMYFCASSLVRGASGYTFGSGTRLTVV.

There are a few counts of this clonotype. The chain is built from TRBV19 and TRBJ2-7, with D perhaps TRBD2 (5 bases). V was shortened by 3 bases and J by 6 bases, with 18 bases between the two germline ends. There are 15 residues in the CDR3. Germline values: CDR1 LNHDA, CDR2 SQIVND (reference sequence). CDR3 DNA: TGTGCCAGTAGTATGGTAGTCGGCACGAGCGGCGAGCAGTACTTC. It codes for CASSMVVGTSGEQYF.

The chain carries TRBV24-1 and TRBJ1-5; possible D gene TRBD1, 6 bases. The V gene's germline CDR1 is KGHDR and CDR2 SFDVKD. Between the trimmed V and J ends, which lost 3 bases and 4 bases, there was a span of 6 bases. The CDR3 loop spans 13 amino acids. The CDR3 loop reads CATSDTGNQPQHF. The CDR3, as DNA: TGTGCCACCAGTGATACAGGGAATCAGCCCCAGCATTTT.

The rearrangement joins TRBV7-6 to TRBJ2-5; tentative D call: TRBD2 (6 bases). TRBJ2-7 explains the end of the DNA better; the J call may be wrong. Per the germline V gene, CDR1 is SGHVS and CDR2 is FNYEAQ. The CDR3 sequence is 15 residues long. The CDR3 is CASSERGSSSYEQYF. CDR3 bases: TGTGCCAGCAGCGAACGGGGGTCTAGCTCCTACGAGCAGTACTTC.

This clonotype was counted ten times or more. The V and J genes are TRBV2 and TRBJ1-5; D unresolved. CDR1 and CDR2 from the germline V gene are SNHLY and FYNNEI. Between the trimmed V and J ends, which lost 2 bases and 6 bases, there was a span of 5 bases. This CDR3 is built from 12 residues. CDR3 amino acids: CASSERGQPQHF. The DNA of the CDR3 is TGTGCCAGCAGTGAACGAGGTCAGCCCCAGCATTTT.

The V and J genes are TRBV7-9 and TRBJ1-1; D is uncertain. V was shortened by 7 bases and J by 6 bases, with 12 bases between the two germline ends. Germline lookup yields CDR1 SEHNR and CDR2 FQNEAQ (reference sequence). The CDR3 has 12 residues. This CDR3 is CASIDQRPEAFF. The CDR3 coding sequence is TGTGCCAGCATAGACCAGCGTCCTGAAGCTTTCTTT.

The genes are TRBV4-1 and TRBJ1-1; unclear D gene. Germline-derived CDR1 and CDR2 are MGHRA and YSYEKL. CDR3 length: 14 residues. Trimming took off 1 base at V and 3 bases at J, with 9 bases between the two ends. This CDR3 reads CASSQVGTYTEAFF. In nucleotides, the CDR3 is TGCGCCAGCAGCCAAGTAGGAACCTACACTGAAGCTTTCTTT.

This sequence joins TRBV7-3 and TRBJ1-1; a weak D match, TRBD1 (5 bases). V lost 3 bases and J lost 4, with 12 bases in between. The CDR3 covers 14 residues. The germline V gene encodes CDR1 SGHTA and CDR2 FQGTGA. CDR3 DNA sequence: TGTGCCAGCAGCTTCGCCAGGGTAGGCACTGAAGCTTTCTTT. The encoded protein is CASSFARVGTEAFF.

Turning to this clonotype: A much larger clonotype is one base distant, so this may be a read error. The rearrangement links TRBV2 to TRBJ2-5; D may be TRBD1 (6 bases). V lost 10 bases, J lost 5 bases, and 14 bases lay in between. The CDR3 runs to 12 residues. The V gene's germline CDR1 is SNHLY and CDR2 FYNNEI. CDR3 sequence: CATKGDKETQYF. CDR3 bases: TGTGCCACCAAGGGGGACAAGGAGACCCAGTACTTC.

V usage is TRBV5-1 and J usage is TRBJ2-7; the match to TRBD2 covers 7 bases. The CDR3 is 15 residues long. The germline gives CDR1 SGHRS, CDR2 YFSETQ. Trimming removed 1 base from V and 3 bases from J; junction bases left unmatched: 7. DNA for the CDR3: TGCGCCAGCAGCTTGCTCCGGGACTATCACTACGAGCAGTACTTC. This gives the protein CASSLLRDYHYEQYF.

The chain has TRBV6-6 and TRBJ1-2; D might be TRBD1 (6 bases). The CDR3 has 12 amino acids. V was clipped by 6 bases and J by 8 bases, with 13 bases between them. In germline, CDR1 is MNHNY, CDR2 SVGAGI (reference sequence). The CDR3 loop reads CASRTDSQGYTF. CDR3 sequence (DNA): TGTGCCAGCAGAACGGACAGCCAGGGCTACACCTTC.

The chain couples TRBV2 to TRBJ1-5; 9 nucleotides agree with TRBD1. J lost 4 bases, V lost 8 bases, and 6 bases had no gene match. Germline V lookup: CDR1 SNHLY, CDR2 FYNNEI. The CDR3 is 14 amino acids. The CDR3 region has the DNA TGTGCCAGCGGGGACAGGGAGGGTAATCAGCCCCAGCATTTT. It encodes CASGDREGNQPQHF. The whole variable domain, remainder taken from reference TRBV2 and TRBJ1-5, is EPEVTQTPSHQVTQMGQEVILRCVPISNHLYFYWYRQILGQKVEFLVSFYNNEISEKSEIFDDQFSVERPDGSNFTLKIRSTKLEDSAMYFCASGDREGNQPQHFGDGTRLSIL.

This clonotype was counted only a few times. The chain uses TRBV9 and TRBJ1-2, with 9 bases identical to TRBD1. CDR3 length equals 19 residues. J gave up 7 bases and V 0 bases, and 19 bases lay outside the gene matches. Germline V gene lookup returns CDR1 SGDLS and CDR2 YYNGEE. CDR3 DNA sequence: TGTGCCAGCAGCGTAGACGATATCGGGACAGGGTTTTCACGAGGTGGCTACACCTTC. Translated, it gives CASSVDDIGTGFSRGGYTF.

This clonotype was found many times. The chain links TRBV2 to TRBJ1-1; D is undetermined. The CDR3 extends over 13 amino acids. Trimming removed 2 bases at V and 5 bases at J, with 9 bases between. CDR1 SNHLY and CDR2 FYNNEI come from the germline V gene. The CDR3 DNA reads TGTGCCAGCAGTGAACGACCAATAACTGAAGCTTTCTTT. Its protein product is CASSERPITEAFF.